The clone carrying this T cell receptor beta chain was seen many times. This specimen comes from a study of identical twins. One entry per CDR3 protein results from TCRdb running MiXCR on the 5' RACE reads. The sample consists of about 450,000 distinct CDR3 sequences, less than 20% of them appearing once. With V trimmed by 5 bases and J by 6 bases, 10 bases remained unmatched. Germline lookup yields CDR1 MNHEY and CDR2 SVGEGT. The CDR3 is made up of 15 amino acids. Sequenced sample: naive T cells sorted from blood. The receptor was derived from a man aged 45-65 years in good health. J is TRBJ1-1 and V is TRBV6-2 or TRBV6-3; TRBD1 matches 9 bases. CDR3 sequence: CASSNERDRVPEAFF. In DNA form, the CDR3 reads TGTGCCAGCAGTAATGAGCGGGACAGGGTCCCTGAAGCTTTCTTT.